This T cell receptor beta chain emerged from a study of cytomegalovirus exposure and HLA in healthy donors (dated by TCRdb to the late 2010s). At the level of the whole study: In an earlier analysis of some 550 of the donors, about 270 Gb of sequence data and 90 million to 120 million unique TCR beta sequences from roughly 200 million T cells were reported. An early release covering 500 to 750 HLA-typed donors comprised approximately 290 gigabases of sequencing data and around 80 million unique TCR sequences. Of the roughly 400 genotyped donors, roughly 76% were placed in the genetic ancestry cluster associated with self-reported Caucasian donors. The study was designed to test whether signatures of past pathogen exposure could be identified by cataloging public T cell receptors. The T cell repertoires of 700 or so subjects were profiled by immunosequencing and related to cytomegalovirus serostatus. Along with the roughly 610-subject first cohort, a separate validation cohort of 120 different subjects was used. To predict cytomegalovirus infection status, the study combined high-throughput TCR immunosequencing, statistical association of individual TCRs with disease status, and machine learning. To study patterns of TCR occurrence, a later analysis re-analyzed previously published TCR beta repertoires from 700 or so donors and added high-resolution HLA genotyping. In the later analysis, no new phenotypic data were used to find candidate immune exposures; instead, reliance was placed on TCR beta sequences and their occurrence across donors. To decide whether each TCR beta V gene segment behaved as functional or pseudogenic, an earlier analysis of some 570 of the donors relied on high-throughput TCR beta sequencing. Donor age, sex, ethnicity and CMV serostatus were compiled together with the repertoire data. A later genetic analysis used genome-wide SNP genotypes for about 60% of the 666 donors, treating that subset as a discovery cohort. All discovery cohort repertoires had been generated using a single sequencing platform. Class I and class II HLA loci were covered by the typing at four-digit resolution. Typing coverage differed by locus: A, B, C, DRB1 and DQB1 were typed in roughly 629-630 donors, DQA1 in about 550, DPA1 in around 580, and DPB1 in around 490. Roughly 5 DR-DQ haplotypes were treated as single units for association and clustering because of strong linkage in the cohort. On average, roughly 250,000 unique TCR beta nucleotide sequences were sequenced per donor among 398 genotyped donors of the cohort, with roughly 18% of those sequences being non-productive. What the study reported, not specific to this receptor: Compared with the roughly 710-donor mean, donors in an Asian-associated ancestry cluster had fewer N-insertions in productive TCRs, according to a later genetic analysis. In a later analysis, HLA-associated TCR beta chains were found to be more clonally expanded and to have lower generation probabilities than equally common non-associated chains. According to a later analysis, most CMV-associated TCR beta chains appeared to be HLA-restricted, and the HLA associations seemed to be driven largely by CMV exposure. Sequencing depth was assumed to be roughly uniform across donors in the presence/absence analyses, though that assumption may not hold. Because counts were too low, seventeen rarely observed V segments, including chromosome 9 orphons, were left out of the earlier analysis of about 620 of the donors. V-gene and J-gene trimming of TCR beta chains was associated with a missense DCLRE1C variant in a later genetic analysis, and the association was replicated in an independent cohort. According to a later analysis, parvovirus B19, influenza, CMV and Epstein-Barr virus appeared linked to several top co-occurrence clusters. Across donors, most TCR sequences were observed very rarely, whereas some public TCRs were present in many individuals. Some IMGT-functional V segments, including TRBV6-2 and TRBV6-3, could not be distinguished by the 87-base-pair reads and were therefore excluded. The classifier was reported to diagnose cytomegalovirus status with high specificity and sensitivity in both the original cohort and the validation cohort. Correlated functional status among segregating V segments might be attributable to linkage disequilibrium, but an unknown experimental factor could not be ruled out. A group of highly shared sequence variants was considered likely to be a technical artifact of the sequencing pipeline. A later analysis found that TCR association rates varied across HLA loci, with DRB1 alleles showing the most associated TCRs and HLA-C alleles the fewest. It was suggested by the authors that the approach could potentially be generalized to other disease states and immunological phenotypes. A total of 150 to 200 TCR beta chains were listed by the study as associated with cytomegalovirus. In an earlier analysis of some 550 of the donors, most TCR beta V segments were observed in productive rearrangements about 87% or about 30% of the time, broadly matching IMGT annotations. For the cohort, immune exposure information was limited to CMV serostatus. In a later analysis, some 18,000 TCR beta sequences were associated with specific HLA alleles at a false discovery rate of 0.05. Because some donors lacked HLA typing at each locus, the association tests relied only on the typed subset. The cohort was sequenced for TCR beta chains only, and without alpha or paired-chain data the features that could be detected were limited. Three of the identified cytomegalovirus-associated TCR beta chains were confirmed in vitro to be specific for cytomegalovirus antigens. A further reported finding was that TCR beta sequences accurately predicted the HLA-A and HLA-B alleles for most subjects in the first cohort. Strong co-occurrence of HLA alleles, especially DR and DQ, made assigning TCR associations to individual alleles difficult.

The library was built by means of the immunoSEQ multiplex PCR assay. A mixture of 60 forward primers for TCR Vbeta segments and 13 reverse primers for TCR Jbeta segments was used in the multiplex PCR. The CDR3 region of rearranged TCR beta genes was amplified from genomic DNA by a multiplex PCR assay. The Illumina HiSeq System was used to sequence the amplified TCR beta libraries as 87-base-pair reads. The paper's data handling went like this. A later analysis counted tens of millions of unique TCR beta chains across the 500 to 850 repertoires, and around 9.9 million of these chains were shared by at least two donors. A nearest-neighbor algorithm error-corrected the raw reads and collapsed the reads into unique sequences, merging closely related sequences to remove PCR and sequencing errors. CDR3 sequences were aligned to IMGT reference sequences to assign V, D and J gene segments. Each retained sequence needed at least a six-nucleotide match to both a V gene segment and a J gene segment. A rearrangement was called productive if the CDR3 had no stop codons and remained in frame with V and J, and every other rearrangement was called non-productive. Following IMGT convention, CDR3 was defined as the stretch from the second conserved V-encoded cysteine up to the conserved J-encoded phenylalanine. In an earlier analysis of around 640 of the donors, sequences lacking an unambiguous match to a single V gene segment were excluded. In an earlier analysis of 587 of the donors, a V segment was called functional when productive rearrangements were above 56.7%, and segregating when the standard deviation between donors exceeded 5%. A statistical classification framework was developed to diagnose cytomegalovirus status using the catalog of TCR beta chain sequences. In a later analysis, V and J genes were assigned by comparing TCR nucleotide sequences against IMGT/GENE-DB human TR gene sequences. A later analysis assigned CDR3 sequences and most-parsimonious VDJ recombination scenarios with the TCRdist pipeline. In a later analysis, each TCR beta chain was defined by its CDR3 amino acid sequence together with its V-gene family, and reads lacking a unique V-gene family were excluded. As a way to deal with suspected cross-contamination and a sequencing artifact, a later analysis dropped more than 500 nucleotide sequences that were highly shared and had low generation probability. For each public chain, a later analysis derived a clonal expansion index from normalized ranks of inferred template counts within each repertoire. In a later analysis, generation probabilities were computed with a VDJ recombination model fitted to out-of-frame rearrangements, and the resulting probabilities were checked against IGoR. Hypergeometric tests were used in a later analysis to score TCR-TCR, TCR-HLA and TCR-CMV co-occurrence, with a repertoire-size bias correction applied to the TCR pairs. False discovery rates were estimated in a later analysis by permuting HLA or CMV assignments 20 times. In a later analysis, co-occurring TCRs were grouped using DBSCAN, with TCRdist sequence similarity added in when clustering inside HLA-allele-positive subsets. Co-occurrence clustering excluded repertoires with fewer than 30,000 or more than 120,000 public chains, plus five with anomalous nucleotide sharing. Imported from immuneACCESS, the table was reduced by TCRdb to in-frame sequences with V and J called. These copies leave out some clones; in studies compared against another copy, an unresolved V gene accounts for under half, and the cause of the remainder is not known. The DNA gave D and trimming, while V, J and clone size come from that table. The sample data list roughly 76,000 clones, and 70% to 90% of these were observed just once. 1.5% to 2% of the sample goes to the ten largest clones.

The cohort consisted of 670 or so healthy bone marrow donors. All cohort members were sampled while nominally healthy, although unrecorded immune exposures were likely present. The donor tested CMV seronegative, placing the donor among the 300 to 400 seronegative members of the cohort. Every donor gave a peripheral blood sample, and the peripheral blood mononuclear cells from that sample were used for TCR beta sequencing. The Qiagen DNeasy Blood Extraction Kit was used to extract genomic DNA from the blood cell samples. In regard to this clone: The clone's antigen remains unknown. Per-base qualities were not stored, and no clone one base away is much larger.

From its cysteine to its phenylalanine, the CDR3 spans 12 amino acids. Only the CDR3 region is kept as DNA, spanning 36 bases read in frame from base 1. For CDR1 and CDR2, the germline V gene lists ENHRY and SYGVKD. Trimming costs V 3 bases and J 4 bases, and their ends lie 7 bases apart. Sequences were obtained from PBMCs. This clonotype originated in a woman younger than 45 in good health and CMV-seronegative. The chain is made from TRBV10-3 and TRBJ2-7; a confident D gene designation cannot be given. The CDR3 protein sequence reads: CAISETIYEQYF. The sequenced DNA is TGTGCCATCAGTGAAACAATTTACGAGCAGTACTTC.